Reported below is one T cell receptor (beta chain). This sample was included in a study of blood T cell repertoires in COVID-19. Overall study context: The United States, Italy and Spain supplied acute and convalescent COVID-19 samples. T cells, B-cell-depleted T cells, or PBMCs supplied cDNA or gDNA.

CDR3 length: 12 residues. In the original workflow: Quantification of nucleated cells was approximated via reference gene primer amplification. Clones were read by immunoSEQ multiplex PCR, and TCRdb kept only the in-frame ones, dropping some. V and J calls and clone size come straight from that table; D and trimming were deduced from the DNA. The sample has some 97,000 clones, 70% to 90% seen once. The genes are TRBV21-1 and TRBJ2-5; the table's D call TRBD2 went unverified against the DNA. TRBV21-1 is a documented pseudogene. Sequenced input: peripheral blood. This receptor was identified in a man in his fifties or sixties with active or convalescent COVID-19. The CDR3 is CASLPGRGTQYF. As DNA, the CDR3 is TGTGCCAGCCTGCCAGGACGGGGGACCCAGTACTTC.